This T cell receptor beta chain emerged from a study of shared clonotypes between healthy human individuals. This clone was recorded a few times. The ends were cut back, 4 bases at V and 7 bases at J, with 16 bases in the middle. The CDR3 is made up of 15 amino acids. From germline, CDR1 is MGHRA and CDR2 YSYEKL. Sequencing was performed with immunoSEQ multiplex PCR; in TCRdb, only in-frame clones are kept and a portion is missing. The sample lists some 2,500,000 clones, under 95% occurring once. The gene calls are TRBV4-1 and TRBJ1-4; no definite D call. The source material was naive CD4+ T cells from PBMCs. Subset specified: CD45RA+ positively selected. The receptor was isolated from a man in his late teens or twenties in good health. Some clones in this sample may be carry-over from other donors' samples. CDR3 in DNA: TGCGCCAGCAGCCGCGCGGCAGCCTTGGGTGAAAAACTGTTTTTT. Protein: CASSRAAALGEKLFF.